These 9 T cell receptor beta chains originate from one sample sequenced in a study of blood T cells in healthy people across ages. Sample-barcoded 5' priming and a J-beta primer mix drove a second PCR of about 6 to 11 cycles. Each CDR3 protein gets one entry after TCRdb re-called the 5' RACE reads with MiXCR. Of 700,000 to 850,000 distinct CDR3 sequences in the sample, roughly 50% were seen once. Sequencing used blood. The receptor set was obtained from a man at least 80 years old in good health.

The chain recombines TRBV7-3 with TRBJ2-3; no clear D. The germline gives CDR1 SGHTA, CDR2 FQGTGA. The length of the CDR3 is 13 residues. Deletions cut 5 bases from V and 2 bases from J, with 8 bases between. This CDR3 reads CASSTRLTDTQYF. The CDR3 DNA is TGTGCCAGCAGCACCCGACTCACAGATACGCAGTATTTT.

The rearrangement uses TRBV29-1 and TRBJ1-1; D remains unclear. This CDR3 has 14 residues. Trimming removed 4 bases at V and 3 bases at J, with 15 bases between. CDR1 SQVTM and CDR2 ANQGSEA come from the germline V gene. This CDR3 is CSVAAAWSDTEAFF. In DNA, the CDR3 is TGCAGCGTTGCGGCAGCCTGGTCGGACACTGAAGCTTTCTTT.

The gene calls are TRBV2 and TRBJ2-1; 8 nucleotides agree with TRBD2. The CDR3 extends over 14 amino acids. J lost 10 bases, V lost 6 bases, and 11 bases had no gene match. CDR1 is SNHLY, CDR2 FYNNEI, per germline. CDR3 nucleotide sequence: TGTGCCAGCAGCCTCCTGACCCGGGAGGGAGAGCAGTTCTTC. Residues: CASSLLTREGEQFF.

The chain carries TRBV7-8 and TRBJ2-1, with TRBD2 matching over 7 bases. The V gene's germline CDR1 is SGHVS and CDR2 FQNEAQ. The CDR3 has 15 residues. V trimming: 6 bases; J trimming: 3 bases; junction bases outside the gene matches: 8. CDR3 sequence reads: CASSWSGDFYNEQFF. The CDR3 DNA reads TGTGCCAGCAGTTGGAGCGGGGACTTCTACAATGAGCAGTTCTTC. The variable domain in full, with the rest retrieved from reference TRBV7-8 and TRBJ2-1, is GAGVSQSPRYKVAKRGQDVALRCDPISGHVSLFWYQQALGQGPEFLTYFQNEAQLDKSGLPSDRFFAERPEGSVSTLKIQRTQQEDSAVYLCASSWSGDFYNEQFFGPGTRLTVL.

The chain's CDR3 is CASSEQGAINEKLFF. CDR3 nucleotide sequence: TGTGCCAGCAGTGAACAGGGGGCCATTAATGAAAAACTGTTTTTT. The rearrangement joins TRBV25-1 to TRBJ1-4, with TRBD1 matching over 8 bases. The germline CDR1 and CDR2 sequences are MGHDK and SYGVNS. V was clipped by 2 bases and J by 4 bases; unmatched bases: 3. CDR3 length: 15 residues.

The genes are TRBV29-1 and TRBJ1-1, with D unresolved. Trimming cost V 1 base and J 1 base, with 4 bases left between them. Germline V gene sequence: CDR1 SQVTM, CDR2 ANQGSEA. The CDR3 is 12 amino acids. CDR3 in amino acids: CSVEGQNTEAFF. The CDR3 region has the DNA TGCAGCGTTGAAGGCCAGAACACTGAAGCTTTCTTT.

This clonotype was seen more than once but under ten times. The chain employs TRBV27 and TRBJ2-3; D is uncertain. Germline CDR1 and CDR2: MNHEY and SMNVEV (reference sequence). The CDR3 contains 16 residues. V was pared by 5 bases and J by 0 bases, with 15 bases between. The CDR3 DNA follows: TGTGCCAGCAGTCTGTACTTAAAGCCTAGCACAGATACGCAGTATTTT. This encodes CASSLYLKPSTDTQYF.

This chain connects TRBV29-1 to TRBJ2-1; D is unclear. V was trimmed by 4 bases and J by 10 bases, leaving 14 bases between them. This CDR3 region has 12 residues. Germline loops: CDR1 SQVTM, CDR2 ANQGSEA. CDR3 in amino acids: CSVVKPSWEQFF. The CDR3, as DNA: TGCAGCGTTGTGAAGCCATCATGGGAGCAGTTCTTC.

This clonotype turned up a few times. The V gene is TRBV7-2, the J gene TRBJ2-1; possible D gene TRBD2, 5 bases. Per the germline V gene, CDR1 is SGHTA and CDR2 is FQGNSA. Deletions cut 3 bases from V and 6 bases from J, with 9 bases between. There are 13 residues in the CDR3. CDR3 protein: CASSLASSNEQFF. The DNA for the CDR3 is TGTGCCAGCAGCTTGGCTAGCAGCAATGAGCAGTTCTTC.